Sequencing of this T cell receptor beta chain was carried out in a study of T cells in Graves' hyperthyroidism and ophthalmopathy. The germline V and J ends were trimmed by 0 bases and 3 bases, with 9 bases remaining between them. CDR1 MNHNY and CDR2 SVGAGI come from the germline V gene (reference sequence). CDR3 size: 15 residues. Amplification yielded TCR beta CDR3 regions, with RNA transcripts as the source. The primer set for the first-round RT-PCR of the TCR CDR3 was HTBI. TCRdb called the multiplex PCR reads again in MiXCR, with one record for every CDR3 protein. The sample contains over 650,000 distinct CDR3 sequences, less than 20% of which appear only once.

Sequenced: blood. The J gene is TRBJ1-5, the V gene TRBV6-6, with a tentative D call TRBD1 (5 bases). This clonotype was sampled from a man aged 18-30 years with Graves' hyperthyroidism. The CDR3 region has the DNA TGTGCCAGCAGTTACTCGTACAGGAACAATCAGCCCCAGCATTTT. This translates into CASSYSYRNNQPQHF.